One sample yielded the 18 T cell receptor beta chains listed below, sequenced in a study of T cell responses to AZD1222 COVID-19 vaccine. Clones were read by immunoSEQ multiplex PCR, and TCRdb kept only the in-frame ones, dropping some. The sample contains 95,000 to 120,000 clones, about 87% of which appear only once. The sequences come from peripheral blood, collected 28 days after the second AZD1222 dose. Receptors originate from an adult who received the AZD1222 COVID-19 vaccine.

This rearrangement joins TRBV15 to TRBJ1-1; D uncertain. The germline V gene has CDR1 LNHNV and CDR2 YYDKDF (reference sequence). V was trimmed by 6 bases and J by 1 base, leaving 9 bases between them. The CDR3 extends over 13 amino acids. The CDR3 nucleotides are TGTGCCACCAGTCTATCTCGGAACACTGAAGCTTTCTTT. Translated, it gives CATSLSRNTEAFF.

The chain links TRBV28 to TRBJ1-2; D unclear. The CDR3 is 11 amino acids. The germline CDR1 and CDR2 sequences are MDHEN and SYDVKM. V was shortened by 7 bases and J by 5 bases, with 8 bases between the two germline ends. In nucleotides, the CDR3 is TGTGCCAGCACCGCGGGGTATGGCTACACCTTC. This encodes CASTAGYGYTF.

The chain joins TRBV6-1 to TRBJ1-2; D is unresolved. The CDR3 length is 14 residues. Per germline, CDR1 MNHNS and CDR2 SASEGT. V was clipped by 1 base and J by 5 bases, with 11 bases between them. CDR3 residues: CASSEGEEGYGYTF. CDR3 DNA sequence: TGTGCCAGCAGTGAAGGGGAAGAAGGATATGGCTACACCTTC.

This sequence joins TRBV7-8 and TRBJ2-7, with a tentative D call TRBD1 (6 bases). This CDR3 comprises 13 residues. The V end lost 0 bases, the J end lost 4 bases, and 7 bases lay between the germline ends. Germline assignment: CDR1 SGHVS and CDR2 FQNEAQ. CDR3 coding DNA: TGTGCCAGCAGCTTAGCGAGGGGGTACGAGCAGTACTTC. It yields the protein CASSLARGYEQYF.

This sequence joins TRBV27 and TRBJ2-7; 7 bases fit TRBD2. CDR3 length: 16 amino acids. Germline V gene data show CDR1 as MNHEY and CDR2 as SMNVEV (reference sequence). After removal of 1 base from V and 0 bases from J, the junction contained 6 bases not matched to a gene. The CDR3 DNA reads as TGTGCCAGCAGTTTATATGCGGGGGATCCCTCCTACGAGCAGTACTTC. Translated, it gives CASSLYAGDPSYEQYF.

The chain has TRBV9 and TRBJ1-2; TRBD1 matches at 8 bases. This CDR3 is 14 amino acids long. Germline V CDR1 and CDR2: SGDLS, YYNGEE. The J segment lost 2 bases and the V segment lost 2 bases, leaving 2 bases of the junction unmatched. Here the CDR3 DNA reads TGTGCCAGCAGCGTGGGACAGGAGAACTATGGCTACACCTTC. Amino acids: CASSVGQENYGYTF.

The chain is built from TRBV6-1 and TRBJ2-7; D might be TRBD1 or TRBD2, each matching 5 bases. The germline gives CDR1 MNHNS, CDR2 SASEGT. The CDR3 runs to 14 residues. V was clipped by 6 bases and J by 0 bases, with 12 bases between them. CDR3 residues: CASRNRDGSYEQYF. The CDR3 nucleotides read TGTGCCAGCAGGAACCGGGACGGCTCCTACGAGCAGTACTTC.

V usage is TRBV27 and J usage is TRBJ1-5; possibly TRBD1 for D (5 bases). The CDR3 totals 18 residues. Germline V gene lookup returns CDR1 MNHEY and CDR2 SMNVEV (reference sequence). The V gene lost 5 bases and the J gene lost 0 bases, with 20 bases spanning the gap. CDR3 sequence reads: CASSPRAQDTYSNQPQHF. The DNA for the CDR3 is TGTGCCAGCAGTCCCCGAGCCCAGGACACGTATAGCAATCAGCCCCAGCATTTT.

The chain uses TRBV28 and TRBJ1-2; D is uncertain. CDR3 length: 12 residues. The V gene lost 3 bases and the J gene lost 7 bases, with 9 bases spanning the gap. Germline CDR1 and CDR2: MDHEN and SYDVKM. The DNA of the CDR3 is TGTGCCAGCAGTTTTGGAGTGATTGGCTACACCTTC. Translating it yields CASSFGVIGYTF.

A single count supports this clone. CDR3 loop: CASSPIRPSDTQYF. The CDR3 nucleotides read TGTGCCAGCAGCCCCATCCGTCCGTCAGATACGCAGTATTTT. This chain connects TRBV11-2 to TRBJ2-3, with D hard to call. V lost 5 bases and J lost 4, with 13 bases in between. The V gene's germline CDR1 is SGHAT and CDR2 FQNNGV. The CDR3 has 14 amino acids.

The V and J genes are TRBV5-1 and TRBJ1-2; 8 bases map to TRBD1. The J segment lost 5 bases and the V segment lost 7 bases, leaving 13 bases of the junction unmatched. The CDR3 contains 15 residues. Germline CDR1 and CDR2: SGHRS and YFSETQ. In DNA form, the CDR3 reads TGCGCCAGCTCCCGGACAGGGTCGTCACAATATGGCTACACCTTC. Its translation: CASSRTGSSQYGYTF.

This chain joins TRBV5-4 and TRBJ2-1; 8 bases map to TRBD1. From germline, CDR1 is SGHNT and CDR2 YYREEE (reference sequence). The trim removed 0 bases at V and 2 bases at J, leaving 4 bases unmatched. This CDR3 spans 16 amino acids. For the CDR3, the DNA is TGTGCCAGCAGCTTGGGGGGACAGGCGGCCTACAATGAGCAGTTCTTC. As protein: CASSLGGQAAYNEQFF.

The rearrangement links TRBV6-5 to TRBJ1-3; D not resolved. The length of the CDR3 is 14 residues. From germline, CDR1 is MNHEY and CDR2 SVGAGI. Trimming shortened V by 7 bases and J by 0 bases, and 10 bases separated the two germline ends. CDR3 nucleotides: TGTGCCAGCACGCAGGTCAGCTCTGGAAACACCATATATTTT. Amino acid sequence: CASTQVSSGNTIYF.

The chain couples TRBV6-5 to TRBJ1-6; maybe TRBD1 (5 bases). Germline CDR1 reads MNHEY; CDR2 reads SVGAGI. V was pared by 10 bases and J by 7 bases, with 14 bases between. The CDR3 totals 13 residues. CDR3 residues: CAIQPGTNSPLHF. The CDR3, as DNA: TGTGCCATCCAGCCAGGGACGAATTCACCCCTCCACTTT.

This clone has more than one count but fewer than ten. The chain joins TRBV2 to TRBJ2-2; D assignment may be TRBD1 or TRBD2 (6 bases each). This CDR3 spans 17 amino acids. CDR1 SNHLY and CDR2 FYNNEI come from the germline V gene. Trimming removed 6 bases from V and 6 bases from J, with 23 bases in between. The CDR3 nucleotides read TGTGCCAGCAGGAAGGGGGGAACCAGGGGAAGTGCCGGGGAGCTGTTTTTT. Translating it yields CASRKGGTRGSAGELFF.

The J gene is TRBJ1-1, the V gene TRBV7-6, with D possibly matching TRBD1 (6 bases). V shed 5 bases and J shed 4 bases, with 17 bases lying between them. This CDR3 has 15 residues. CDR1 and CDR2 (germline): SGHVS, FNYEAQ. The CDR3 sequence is CASSTYREGSTEAFF. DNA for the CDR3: TGTGCCAGCAGCACATACAGGGAAGGAAGCACTGAAGCTTTCTTT.

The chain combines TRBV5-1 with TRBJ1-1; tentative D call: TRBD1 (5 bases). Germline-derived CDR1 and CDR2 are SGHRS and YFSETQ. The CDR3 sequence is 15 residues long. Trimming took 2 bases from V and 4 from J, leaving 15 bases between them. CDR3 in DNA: TGCGCCAGCAGCTTTGGCGGGGCCGGGGGCACTGAAGCTTTCTTT. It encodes CASSFGGAGGTEAFF.

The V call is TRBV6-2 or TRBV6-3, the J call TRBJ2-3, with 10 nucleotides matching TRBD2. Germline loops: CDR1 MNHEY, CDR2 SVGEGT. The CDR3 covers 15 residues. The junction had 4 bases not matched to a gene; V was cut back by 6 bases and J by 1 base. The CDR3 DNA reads TGTGCCAGCAGCCCTAGCGGGGGCGGCACAGATACGCAGTATTTT. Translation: CASSPSGGGTDTQYF.